These T cell receptor beta chains were read from a single sample in a study of molecular identifiers for immune sequencing clone quantification. TCRdb re-called the PCR reads with MiXCR, one entry per CDR3 protein. The sample carries about half a million distinct CDR3 sequences, around 25% recorded once. Sequenced: naive CD8+ T cells from blood, with Jurkat cell RNA spiked in. The receptors shown here come from a human donor in good health. Some libraries in this study had Jurkat cell RNA spiked in. Each CDR3 is given with its conserved first and last residue. The order of the fields is J gene, clone size, V gene, D gene, CDR3 DNA, CDR3 protein. The D gene is left open where the match is weak. Only part of the rows carry a size: once, few, many, or a class if the clone is expanded.

>TRBJ2-7|few|TRBV6-2/TRBV6-3|NA
TGTGCCAGCAGTTACTCGAAGCCGGGAGCATTTACGAGGTTCGGCTACGAGCAGTACTTC
CASSYSKPGAFTRFGYEQYF
>TRBJ1-1|NA|TRBV6-2/TRBV6-3|NA
TGTGCCAGCGGGACCTTTCCGACAAGTGGAACTGAAGCTTTCTTT
CASGTFPTSGTEAFF
>TRBJ1-5|NA|TRBV11-2|NA
TGTGCCAGCAGCTTAGGGAGCGATCAGCCCCAGCATTTT
CASSLGSDQPQHF
>TRBJ2-7|NA|TRBV11-3|NA
TGTGCCAGCAGCCAAGGGGTATTCTACGAGCAGTACTTC
CASSQGVFYEQYF
>TRBJ2-3|many|TRBV9|NA
TGTGCCAGCAGCGCTTTACGGGGCATACTAGGCCCTCCCACAGATACGCAGTATTTT
CASSALRGILGPPTDTQYF
>TRBJ2-7|few|TRBV24-1|NA
TGTGCCACCAGTGATTACAGAAACCCCTACGAGCAGTACTTC
CATSDYRNPYEQYF
>TRBJ1-1|NA|TRBV10-3|TRBD1
TGTGCCATCAGTGAGTCCCGGACAGGGTCTAGATTCACTGAAGCTTTCTTT
CAISESRTGSRFTEAFF
>TRBJ2-6|NA|TRBV29-1|NA
TGCAGCGTTGGGTTTAGCGGTAATGGGGTCAACGTCCTGACTTTC
CSVGFSGNGVNVLTF
>TRBJ2-5|many|TRBV5-4|TRBD2
TGTGCCAGCAGCTTCGGAGCGGGGGCCGAAGAGACCCAGTACTTC
CASSFGAGAEETQYF
>TRBJ2-1|NA|TRBV14|NA
TGTGCCGGCAGCCAAAGCCAAGGGGTAGCAGGGGTGTTCTACAATGAGCAGTTCTTC
CAGSQSQGVAGVFYNEQFF
>TRBJ2-7|many|TRBV6-5|TRBD2
TGTGCCAGCACTCCACTAGCGGGTTTGGACGAGCAGTACTTC
CASTPLAGLDEQYF
>TRBJ2-5|many|TRBV15|NA
TGTGCCACCAGCAGCCCAGGCTTCCAAGAGACCCAGTACTTC
CATSSPGFQETQYF
>TRBJ2-1|NA|TRBV2|NA
TGTGCCAGCAGAATCTCCTACAATGAGCAGTTCTTC
CASRISYNEQFF
>TRBJ2-5|NA|TRBV21-1|NA
TGTGCCAGCAGCGCCACCGGGCACATAAAAGAGACCCAGTACTTC
CASSATGHIKETQYF
>TRBJ1-1|NA|TRBV6-4|NA
TGTGCCAGCAGGTCGGAGTGGTCGGTGACTGAAGCTTTCTTT
CASRSEWSVTEAFF
>TRBJ2-3|many|TRBV6-6|TRBD1
TGTGCCAGCAGCTGGGACAGGAGTACTACAGATACGCAGTATTTT
CASSWDRSTTDTQYF
>TRBJ2-1|few|TRBV7-6|NA
TGTGCCAGCAGCTTAGAAGGTCGTGGGGATGAGCAGTTCTTC
CASSLEGRGDEQFF
>TRBJ1-1|few|TRBV4-3|NA
TGCGCCAGCAGCCAAGACCGGGACTTTGGGGGGACTGAAGCTTTCTTT
CASSQDRDFGGTEAFF
>TRBJ2-5|many|TRBV20-1|TRBD1
TGCAGTGCTAGAGAGAAGACAGGGCAAGACCAAGAGACCCAGTACTTC
CSAREKTGQDQETQYF
>TRBJ1-5|NA|TRBV20-1|TRBD1
TGCAGTGCTAGGTCGGGACAGGTCAATCAGCCCCAGCATTTT
CSARSGQVNQPQHF
>TRBJ1-1|few|TRBV24-1|NA
TGTGCCACCCACCCAGGGGTATCCACTGAAGCTTTCTTT
CATHPGVSTEAFF
>TRBJ1-5|NA|TRBV12-3/TRBV12-4|NA
TGTGCCAGCCAACGGGATAGTACGCCCCAGCATTTT
CASQRDSTPQHF
>TRBJ2-2|few|TRBV19|NA
TGTGCCAGTAGTATTTTGGCAGTGAGCACCGGGGAGCTGTTTTTT
CASSILAVSTGELFF
>TRBJ1-1|NA|TRBV27|TRBD1
TGTGCCAGCAGCGAGAGGACAGGGGGCTTGGACACTGAAGCTTTCTTT
CASSERTGGLDTEAFF
>TRBJ2-7|NA|TRBV7-9|NA
TGTGCCAGCAGCTTAGGGGGATCCCGCGAGCAGTACTTC
CASSLGGSREQYF
>TRBJ2-5|NA|TRBV9|TRBD2
TGTGCCAGCAGCGTAGAGCTCGGCGGGGTAGCGGGCAATCAAGAGACCCAGTACTTC
CASSVELGGVAGNQETQYF
>TRBJ2-5|many|TRBV11-2|TRBD1
TGTGCCAGCAGCTCCTACGGACAGGGCGGGGAGACCCAGTACTTC
CASSSYGQGGETQYF
>TRBJ2-7|many|TRBV7-9|NA
TGTGCCAGCAGCTTGGAGGGGTTTGCCTACGAGCAGTACTTC
CASSLEGFAYEQYF
>TRBJ2-1|few|TRBV6-5|NA
TGTGCCAGCAGTTACAGTACCGCCAATGAGCAGTTCTTC
CASSYSTANEQFF
>TRBJ2-7|NA|TRBV30|NA
TGTGCCTGGAGTGTTCCGGACAAATTATCCTACGAGCAGTACTTC
CAWSVPDKLSYEQYF
>TRBJ2-7|NA|TRBV21-1|NA
TGTGCCAGCAGCAAAGGGGGCAGGGGCCCCATGGCCGGCGAGCAGTACTTC
CASSKGGRGPMAGEQYF
>TRBJ2-7|few|TRBV13|TRBD1
TGTGCCAGCAGCCCTGGGGACAGAGGGAGCTCCTACGGGCAGTACTTC
CASSPGDRGSSYGQYF
>TRBJ1-4|NA|TRBV4-3|NA
TGCGCCAGCAGCCAAGAGGGGGCTACCTGGGGAGGCGGAAAACTGTTTTTT
CASSQEGATWGGGKLFF
>TRBJ2-1|NA|TRBV28|NA
TGTGCCAGCAGTTTAAGGTTGGCCCCCCATGAGCAGTTCTTC
CASSLRLAPHEQFF
>TRBJ1-5|NA|TRBV6-2/TRBV6-3|NA
TGTGCCAGCAGCCTAACACTGGAGGAGGGGGGCTATAGCAATCAGCCCCAGCATTTT
CASSLTLEEGGYSNQPQHF
>TRBJ2-3|many|TRBV5-4|TRBD2
TGTGCCAGCAGCTTGGCGCTAGCGGGGGGCAGGACAGATACGCAGTATTTT
CASSLALAGGRTDTQYF
>TRBJ2-3|NA|TRBV5-6|NA
TGTGCCAGCAGCTTTCAGAAATATCCCACAGATACGCAGTATTTT
CASSFQKYPTDTQYF
>TRBJ2-1|NA|TRBV12-5|TRBD2
TGTGCTAGTGGTTTGGTACTAGCGGGGGGGCCATACAATGAGCAGTTCTTC
CASGLVLAGGPYNEQFF
>TRBJ2-3|many|TRBV7-9|NA
TGTGCCAGCAGTTCGGCCCAGTGGCGCGGGGATACGCAGTATTTT
CASSSAQWRGDTQYF
>TRBJ2-7|NA|TRBV10-3|NA
TGTGCCATCAGTGAATCGGGCAGATCCCACGAGCAGTACTTC
CAISESGRSHEQYF
>TRBJ2-1|NA|TRBV24-1|NA
TGTGCCACCAGTGATTTCAGCACCTACAATGAGCAGTTCTTC
CATSDFSTYNEQFF
>TRBJ2-7|NA|TRBV11-2|TRBD2
TGTGCCAGCAGCCCAACCCCCGGGAGTAGCGGGACCTCCTACGAGCAGTACTTC
CASSPTPGSSGTSYEQYF
>TRBJ1-3|few|TRBV12-5|NA
TGTGCTAGTGGTTTGTGGGGTTTGGAGAACACCATATATTTT
CASGLWGLENTIYF
>TRBJ1-1|NA|TRBV12-5|NA
TGTGCTAGTGGTTTCCCCGGGACACCATCGGATCGCACTGAAGCTTTCTTT
CASGFPGTPSDRTEAFF